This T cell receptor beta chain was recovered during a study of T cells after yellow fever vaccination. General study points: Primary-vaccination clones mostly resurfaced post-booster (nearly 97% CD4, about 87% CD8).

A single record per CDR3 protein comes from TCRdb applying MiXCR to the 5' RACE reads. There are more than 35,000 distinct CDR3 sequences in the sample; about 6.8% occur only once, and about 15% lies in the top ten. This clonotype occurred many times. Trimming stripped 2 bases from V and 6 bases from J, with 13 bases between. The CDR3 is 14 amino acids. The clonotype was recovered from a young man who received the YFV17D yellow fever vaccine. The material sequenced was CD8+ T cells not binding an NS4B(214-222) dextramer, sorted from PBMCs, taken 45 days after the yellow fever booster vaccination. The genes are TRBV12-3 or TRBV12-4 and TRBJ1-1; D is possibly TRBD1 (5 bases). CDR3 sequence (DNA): TGTGCCAGCAGTTTATGGGGGACCCCTCCTGAAGCTTTCTTT. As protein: CASSLWGTPPEAFF.